The rows below give T cell receptor beta chains drawn from one sample of a study of blood T cell repertoires in COVID-19. Sequencing was performed with immunoSEQ multiplex PCR; in TCRdb, only in-frame clones are kept and a portion is missing. The sample lists a few hundred thousand clones, 88% seen once, with approximately 1.3% in the top ten. The sample comprised peripheral blood. These receptors came from a man aged 80 or over with acute or convalescent COVID-19. Each CDR3 is given with its conserved first and last residue. A D gene is named only where the DNA matches it firmly. Size tells how often a clone was seen (once, few, many) or the class of an expanded clone, and some rows leave it out.

TRBV5-4	.	TRBJ2-2	.	TGTGCCAGCAGCTCTACGAACACCGGGGAGCTGTTTTTT	CASSSTNTGELFF
TRBV5-8	.	TRBJ2-1	TRBD2	TGTGCCAGCAGCACAGGACTAGCGGGAGGGACTGAGCAGTTCTTC	CASSTGLAGGTEQFF
TRBV7-9	.	TRBJ2-1	TRBD1	TGTGCCAGCAGCACCGACAGGGTCTACAATGAGCAGTTCTTC	CASSTDRVYNEQFF
TRBV7-9	.	TRBJ2-7	.	TGTGCCAGCAGCCTGACAGCCAAACACGAGCAGTACTTC	CASSLTAKHEQYF
TRBV6-5	.	TRBJ1-2	.	TGTGCCACCCGCGTCGAGGCGGACTATGGCTACACCTTC	CATRVEADYGYTF
TRBV12-3/TRBV12-4	.	TRBJ2-3	.	TGTGCCAGCAGTCTTCGACAAGCAGATACGCAGTATTTT	CASSLRQADTQYF
TRBV2	.	TRBJ1-6	.	TGTGCCAGCAGTGATAGGGGTTCCTATAATTCACCCCTCCACTTT	CASSDRGSYNSPLHF
TRBV7-6	once	TRBJ2-5	TRBD1	TGTGCCAGCAGCTTATCCGGGACAGGGTATCAAGAGACCCAGTACTTC	CASSLSGTGYQETQYF
TRBV18	.	TRBJ2-1	TRBD2	TGTGCCACCTCCCCTAGCGGTTCCTACAATGAGCAGTTCTTC	CATSPSGSYNEQFF
TRBV6-1	.	TRBJ2-7	.	TGTGCCAGCAGTGAATTGGGCAGGGCCTACGAGCAGTACTTC	CASSELGRAYEQYF
TRBV7-2	.	TRBJ1-5	.	TGTGCCAGCAGCTTACAGGTGCATAGCAATCAGCCCCAGCATTTT	CASSLQVHSNQPQHF
TRBV7-8	.	TRBJ2-7	TRBD2	TGTGCCAGCAGCCCATCCGGGGGGGTGCAGTACTTC	CASSPSGGVQYF
TRBV7-2	.	TRBJ1-5	TRBD1	TGTGCCAGCAGCCATCAGGGGGCAGGGAATCAGCCCCAGCATTTT	CASSHQGAGNQPQHF
TRBV5-4	.	TRBJ2-3	TRBD2	TGTGCCAGCAGCTTGGACGGGGGGGCCTTAGATACGCAGTATTTT	CASSLDGGALDTQYF
TRBV18	.	TRBJ1-1	TRBD1	TGTGCCAGCTCACCAATAGGGACAGGGGCCATGAACACTGAAGCTTTCTTT	CASSPIGTGAMNTEAFF
TRBV7-3	once	TRBJ1-2	.	TGTGCCAGCAGCCCCGGGACAAATTATGGCTACACCTTC	CASSPGTNYGYTF
TRBV4-1	.	TRBJ2-5	.	TGCGCCAGCAGCCAAGATTCCGACAGCTTCCAAGAGACCCAGTACTTC	CASSQDSDSFQETQYF
TRBV19	.	TRBJ2-5	TRBD1	TGTGCCAGTAGTCTGGGACAGGGGGAAGAGACCCAGTACTTC	CASSLGQGEETQYF
TRBV5-4	.	TRBJ1-2	.	TGTGCCAGCAGCCTCGATCAGGGTTATGGCTACACCTTC	CASSLDQGYGYTF
TRBV7-9	few	TRBJ1-6	.	TGTGCCAGCAGCTTTTCAGGGCGGAATTCACCCCTCCACTTT	CASSFSGRNSPLHF
TRBV19	.	TRBJ2-3	.	TGTGCCAGTAGCAAGATGGAGGATACGCAGTATTTT	CASSKMEDTQYF
TRBV28	few	TRBJ1-2	.	TGTGCCAGCAGTTTGACAGCTGGCTACACCTTC	CASSLTAGYTF
TRBV18	.	TRBJ2-1	.	TGTGCCAGCTCACCTCTAAACAATGAGCAGTTCTTC	CASSPLNNEQFF
TRBV27	.	TRBJ1-2	TRBD1	TGTGCCAGCAGAGGAGTGGGACAGGGCATTTATGGCTACACCTTC	CASRGVGQGIYGYTF
TRBV3-1/TRBV3-2	.	TRBJ2-7	TRBD2	TGTGCCAGCAGCCAACCCTCCAGCGGGAGGGGGACCTACGAGCAGTACTTC	CASSQPSSGRGTYEQYF
TRBV7-2	many	TRBJ1-1	.	TGTGCCAGCAGCTCCCGAAGGGGGGGCACTGAAGCTTTCTTT	CASSSRRGGTEAFF
TRBV7-9	.	TRBJ2-5	.	TGTGCCAGCAGTCGCCAGGGAGGTTTACAAGAGACCCAGTACTTC	CASSRQGGLQETQYF
TRBV4-1	.	TRBJ1-1	TRBD1	TGCGCCAGCTCAAGGGCCGGGACAGCGAACACTGAAGCTTTCTTT	CASSRAGTANTEAFF
TRBV18	.	TRBJ1-3	.	TGTGCCAGCTCACCCCGGACAGATCGCAGTGGAAACACCATATATTTT	CASSPRTDRSGNTIYF
TRBV5-4	.	TRBJ1-1	.	TGTGCCAGCAGCTTGGCTGGACAGCTTAACACTGAAGCTTTCTTT	CASSLAGQLNTEAFF
TRBV6-5	.	TRBJ2-1	TRBD1	TGTGCCAGTTGTCGCAGGGGACAGGGGAACAATGAGCAGTTCTTC	CASCRRGQGNNEQFF
TRBV9	.	TRBJ2-2	.	TGTGCCAGCAGCCCCCGGGGAACCGGGGAGCTGTTTTTT	CASSPRGTGELFF
TRBV28	few	TRBJ2-7	TRBD2	TGTGCCAGCAGACTAAGGACTAGCGGGGCCTACGAGCAGTACTTC	CASRLRTSGAYEQYF
TRBV5-1	.	TRBJ2-3	TRBD1	TGCGCCAGCAGCTTGGACAGGGGGTTGGCAGATACGCAGTATTTT	CASSLDRGLADTQYF
TRBV2	.	TRBJ1-2	.	TGTGCCAGCAGCGATACAGGGTTTGGTGGCTACACCTTC	CASSDTGFGGYTF
TRBV4-3	.	TRBJ2-2	.	TGCGCCAGCAGCCAAGATGCCCTCGTAGCGACTGGGGAGCTGTTTTTT	CASSQDALVATGELFF
TRBV18	.	TRBJ1-1	TRBD1	TGTGCCAGCTCACCGGGACAGGTGAACACTGAAGCTTTCTTT	CASSPGQVNTEAFF
TRBV3-1/TRBV3-2	.	TRBJ1-3	.	TGTGCCAGCAGGTCGACCGGGACTGGAAACACCATATATTTT	CASRSTGTGNTIYF
TRBV7-2	.	TRBJ1-2	.	TGTGCCAGCAGCTTAGGGAGGGCTAACTATGGCTACACCTTC	CASSLGRANYGYTF
TRBV25-1	.	TRBJ2-5	TRBD2	TGTGCCAGCAGTGACGGGGGGGGCGGGGAGACCCAGTACTTC	CASSDGGGGETQYF
TRBV27	.	TRBJ1-6	TRBD1	TGTGCCAGCAGAATCGAGCGGACAGGAACTTCACCCCTCCACTTT	CASRIERTGTSPLHF
TRBV9	.	TRBJ2-2	.	TGTGCCAGCAGCGTAGTGGGCGGGTCGAACACCGGGGAGCTGTTTTTT	CASSVVGGSNTGELFF
TRBV19	few	TRBJ1-5	.	TGTGCCAGTAGTATAGGTAGCGATGGGCCCCAGCATTTT	CASSIGSDGPQHF
TRBV5-5	.	TRBJ2-5	.	TGTGCCAGCAGCCTCCTCCGGGGTTCTAAGGGAGAGACCCAGTACTTC	CASSLLRGSKGETQYF
TRBV6-5	.	TRBJ1-1	TRBD1	TGTGCCAGTGGACAGGGAAGGAACACTGAAGCTTTCTTT	CASGQGRNTEAFF
TRBV13	.	TRBJ1-2	.	TGTGCCAGCAGCTTTCTAAGCTCTAACTATGGCTACACCTTC	CASSFLSSNYGYTF
TRBV27	.	TRBJ2-1	.	TGTGCCAGCAGTTTGCTGGGGCAGGGAACGAGGAATGAGCAGTTCTTC	CASSLLGQGTRNEQFF
TRBV6-5	.	TRBJ2-7	.	TGTGCCAGCAAAAGACAGGCGTCCTACGAGCAGTACTTC	CASKRQASYEQYF
TRBV7-2	.	TRBJ2-4	TRBD1	TGTGCCAGCAGCTTCCGACAGGGAATTAAAAACATTCAGTACTTC	CASSFRQGIKNIQYF
TRBV19	.	TRBJ2-4	TRBD2	TGTGCCAGTAGTCCGGGGGGGGCGCAGTACTTC	CASSPGGAQYF
TRBV6-2/TRBV6-3	.	TRBJ1-1	.	TGTGCCAGCAGTTATACCTCGGGGGTCGCTGAAGCTTTCTTT	CASSYTSGVAEAFF
TRBV3-1/TRBV3-2	.	TRBJ1-1	.	TGTGCCAGCATCAGGAAGATACCTGAAGCTTTCTTT	CASIRKIPEAFF
TRBV5-4	.	TRBJ2-5	.	TGTGCCAGCAGCTTGGCAGGAGGACAAGAGACCCAGTACTTC	CASSLAGGQETQYF